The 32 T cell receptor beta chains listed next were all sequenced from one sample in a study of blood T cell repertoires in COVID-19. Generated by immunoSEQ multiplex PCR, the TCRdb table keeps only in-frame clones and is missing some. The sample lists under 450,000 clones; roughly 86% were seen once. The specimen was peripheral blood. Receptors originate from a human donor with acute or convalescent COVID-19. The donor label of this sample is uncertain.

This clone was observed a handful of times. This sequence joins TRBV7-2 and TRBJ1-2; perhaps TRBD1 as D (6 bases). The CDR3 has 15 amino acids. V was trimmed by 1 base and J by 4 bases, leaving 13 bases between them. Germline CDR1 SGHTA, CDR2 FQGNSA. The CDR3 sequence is CASSLGTGLGYGYTF. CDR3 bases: TGTGCCAGCAGCTTAGGAACAGGGCTAGGCTATGGCTACACCTTC.

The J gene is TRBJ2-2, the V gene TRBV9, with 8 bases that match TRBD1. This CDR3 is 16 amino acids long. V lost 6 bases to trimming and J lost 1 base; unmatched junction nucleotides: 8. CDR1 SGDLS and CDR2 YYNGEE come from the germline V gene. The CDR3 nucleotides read TGTGCCAGCACAAAAACCGGGACAGGGAACACCGGGGAGCTGTTTTTT. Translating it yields CASTKTGTGNTGELFF.

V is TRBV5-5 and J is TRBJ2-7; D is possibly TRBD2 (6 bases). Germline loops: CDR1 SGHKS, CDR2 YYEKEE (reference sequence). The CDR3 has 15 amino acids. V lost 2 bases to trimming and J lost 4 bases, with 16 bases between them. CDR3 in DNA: TGTGCCAGCAGCTTTCAAATTTTAGCGGATTACGAGCAGTACTTC. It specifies CASSFQILADYEQYF.

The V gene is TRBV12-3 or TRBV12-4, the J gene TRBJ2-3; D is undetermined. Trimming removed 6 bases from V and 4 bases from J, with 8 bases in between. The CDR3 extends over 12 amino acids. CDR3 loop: CASRERADTQYF. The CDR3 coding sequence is TGTGCCAGCAGGGAACGGGCAGATACGCAGTATTTT.

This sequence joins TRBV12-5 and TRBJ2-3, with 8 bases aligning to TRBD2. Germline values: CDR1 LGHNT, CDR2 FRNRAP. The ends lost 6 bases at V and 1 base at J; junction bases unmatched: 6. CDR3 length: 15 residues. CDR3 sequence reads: CASGQGTRRTDTQYF. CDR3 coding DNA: TGTGCTAGTGGCCAGGGGACTAGACGCACAGATACGCAGTATTTT.

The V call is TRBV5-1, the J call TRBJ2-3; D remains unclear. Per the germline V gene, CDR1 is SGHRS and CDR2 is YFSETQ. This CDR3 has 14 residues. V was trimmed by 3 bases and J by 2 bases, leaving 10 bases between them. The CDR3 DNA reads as TGCGCCAGCAGCTCTGACACCTACACAGATACGCAGTATTTT. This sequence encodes CASSSDTYTDTQYF.

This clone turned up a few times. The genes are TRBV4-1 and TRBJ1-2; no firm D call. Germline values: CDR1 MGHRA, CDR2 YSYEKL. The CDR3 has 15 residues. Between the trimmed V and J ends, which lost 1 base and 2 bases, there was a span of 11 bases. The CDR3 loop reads CASSQVPGDNYGYTF. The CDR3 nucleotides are TGCGCCAGCAGCCAAGTTCCCGGAGACAACTATGGCTACACCTTC.

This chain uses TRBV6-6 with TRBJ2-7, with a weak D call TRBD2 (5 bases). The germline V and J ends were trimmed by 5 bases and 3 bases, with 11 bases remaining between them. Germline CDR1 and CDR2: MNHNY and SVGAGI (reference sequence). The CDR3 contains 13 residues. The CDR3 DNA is TGTGCCAGCAGTGCCGGACGGGACTACGAGCAGTACTTC. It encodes CASSAGRDYEQYF.

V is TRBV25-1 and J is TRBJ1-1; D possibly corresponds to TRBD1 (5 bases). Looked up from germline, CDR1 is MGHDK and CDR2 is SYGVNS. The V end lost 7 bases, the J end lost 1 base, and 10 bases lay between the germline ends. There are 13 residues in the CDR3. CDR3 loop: CASTGHPNTEAFF. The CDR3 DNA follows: TGTGCCAGCACCGGACACCCGAACACTGAAGCTTTCTTT.

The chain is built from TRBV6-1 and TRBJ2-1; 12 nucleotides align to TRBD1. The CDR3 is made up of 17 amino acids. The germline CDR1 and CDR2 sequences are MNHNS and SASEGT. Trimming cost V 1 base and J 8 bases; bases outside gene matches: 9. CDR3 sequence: CASSEVPPGQGADEQFF. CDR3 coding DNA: TGTGCCAGCAGTGAAGTTCCCCCGGGACAGGGGGCCGATGAGCAGTTCTTC.

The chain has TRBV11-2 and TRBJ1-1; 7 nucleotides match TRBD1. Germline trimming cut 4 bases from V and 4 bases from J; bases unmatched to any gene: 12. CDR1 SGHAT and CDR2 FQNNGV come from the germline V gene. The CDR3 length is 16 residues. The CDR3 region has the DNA TGTGCCAGCAGCTCCAACCTAGGACAGGCAGGCACTGAAGCTTTCTTT. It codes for CASSSNLGQAGTEAFF. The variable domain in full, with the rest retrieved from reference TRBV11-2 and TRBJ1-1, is EAGVAQSPRYKIIEKRQSVAFWCNPISGHATLYWYQQILGQGPKLLIQFQNNGVVDDSQLPKDRFSAERLKGVDSTLKIQPAKLEDSAVYLCASSSNLGQAGTEAFFGQGTRLTVV.

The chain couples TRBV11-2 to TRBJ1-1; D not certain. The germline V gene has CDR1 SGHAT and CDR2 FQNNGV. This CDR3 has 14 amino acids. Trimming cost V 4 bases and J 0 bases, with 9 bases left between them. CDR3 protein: CASSSQQLNTEAFF. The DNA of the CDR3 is TGTGCCAGCAGCTCCCAACAGTTGAACACTGAAGCTTTCTTT.

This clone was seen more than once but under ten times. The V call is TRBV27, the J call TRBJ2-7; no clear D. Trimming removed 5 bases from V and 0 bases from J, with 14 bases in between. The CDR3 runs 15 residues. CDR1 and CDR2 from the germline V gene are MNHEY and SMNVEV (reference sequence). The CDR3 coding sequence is TGTGCCAGCAGTAGAACAGTAGTGGGCTCCTACGAGCAGTACTTC. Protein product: CASSRTVVGSYEQYF.

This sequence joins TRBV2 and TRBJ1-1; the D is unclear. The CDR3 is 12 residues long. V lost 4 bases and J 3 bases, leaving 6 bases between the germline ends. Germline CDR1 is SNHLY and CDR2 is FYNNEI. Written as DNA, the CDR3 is TGTGCCAGCAGTGCCATGTACACTGAAGCTTTCTTT. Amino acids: CASSAMYTEAFF.

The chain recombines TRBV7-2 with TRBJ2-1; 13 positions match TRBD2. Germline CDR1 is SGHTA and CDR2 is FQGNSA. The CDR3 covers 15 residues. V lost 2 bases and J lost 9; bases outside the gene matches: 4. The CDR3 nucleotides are TGTGCCAGCAGCTTAACCGGACTAGCGGGAGTTGAGCAGTTCTTC. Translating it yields CASSLTGLAGVEQFF.

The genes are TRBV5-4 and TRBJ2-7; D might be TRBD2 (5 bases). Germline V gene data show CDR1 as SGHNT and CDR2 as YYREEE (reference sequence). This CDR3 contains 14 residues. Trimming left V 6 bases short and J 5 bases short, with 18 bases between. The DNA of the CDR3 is TGTGCCAGCACCCCTCCGAGGGTCGGGGACGAGCAGTACTTC. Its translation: CASTPPRVGDEQYF.

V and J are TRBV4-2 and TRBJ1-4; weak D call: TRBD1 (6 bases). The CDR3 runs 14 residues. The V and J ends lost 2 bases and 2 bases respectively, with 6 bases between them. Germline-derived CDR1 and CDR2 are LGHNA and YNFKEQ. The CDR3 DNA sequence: TGTGCCAGCAGCCAACAGGGGACTAATGAAAAACTGTTTTTT. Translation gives CASSQQGTNEKLFF.

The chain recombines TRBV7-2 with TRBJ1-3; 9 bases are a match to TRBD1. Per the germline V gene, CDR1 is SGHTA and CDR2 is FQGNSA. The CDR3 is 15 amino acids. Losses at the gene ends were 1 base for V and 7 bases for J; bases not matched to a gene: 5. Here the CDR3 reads CASSLGGQGGNTIYF. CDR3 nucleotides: TGTGCCAGCAGCTTAGGGGGACAGGGTGGGAACACCATATATTTT.

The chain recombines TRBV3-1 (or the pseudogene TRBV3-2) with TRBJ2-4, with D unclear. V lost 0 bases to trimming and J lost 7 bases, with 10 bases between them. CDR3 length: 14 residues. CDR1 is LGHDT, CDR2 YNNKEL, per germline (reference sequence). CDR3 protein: CASSQERQVNIQYF. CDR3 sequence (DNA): TGTGCCAGCAGCCAAGAAAGGCAGGTGAACATTCAGTACTTC.

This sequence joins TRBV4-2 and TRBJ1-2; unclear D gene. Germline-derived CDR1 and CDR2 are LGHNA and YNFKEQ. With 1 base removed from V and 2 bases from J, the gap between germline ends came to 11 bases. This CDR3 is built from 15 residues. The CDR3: CASSQGFGDNYGYTF. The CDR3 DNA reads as TGTGCCAGCAGCCAAGGTTTCGGAGACAACTATGGCTACACCTTC.

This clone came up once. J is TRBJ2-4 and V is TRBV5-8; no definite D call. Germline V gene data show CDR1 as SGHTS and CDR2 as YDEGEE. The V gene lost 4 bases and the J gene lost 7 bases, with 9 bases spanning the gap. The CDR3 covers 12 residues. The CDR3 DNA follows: TGTGCCAGCAGCGTATCCTCCAACATTCAGTACTTC. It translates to CASSVSSNIQYF.

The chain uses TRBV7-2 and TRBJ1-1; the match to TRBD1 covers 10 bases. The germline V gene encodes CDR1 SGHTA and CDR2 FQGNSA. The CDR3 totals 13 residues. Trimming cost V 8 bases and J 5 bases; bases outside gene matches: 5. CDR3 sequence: CASGRTGGTEAFF. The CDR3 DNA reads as TGTGCCAGCGGGCGGACAGGGGGAACTGAAGCTTTCTTT.

This CDR3 is CASSPVRQGANTEAFF. The CDR3 nucleotides are TGTGCCAGCTCACCCGTAAGACAGGGGGCGAACACTGAAGCTTTCTTT. The V and J genes are TRBV18 and TRBJ1-1; 10 nucleotides match TRBD1. Germline assignment: CDR1 KGHSH and CDR2 LQKENI. V lost 3 bases to trimming and J lost 1 base; unmatched junction nucleotides: 5. CDR3 length: 16 residues.

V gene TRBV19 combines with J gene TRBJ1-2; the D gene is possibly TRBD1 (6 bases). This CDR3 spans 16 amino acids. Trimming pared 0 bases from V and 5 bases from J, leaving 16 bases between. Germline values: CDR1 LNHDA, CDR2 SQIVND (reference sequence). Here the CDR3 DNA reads TGTGCCAGTAGTATAGACAGGGGCAGCTCGAGATATGGCTACACCTTC. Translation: CASSIDRGSSRYGYTF.

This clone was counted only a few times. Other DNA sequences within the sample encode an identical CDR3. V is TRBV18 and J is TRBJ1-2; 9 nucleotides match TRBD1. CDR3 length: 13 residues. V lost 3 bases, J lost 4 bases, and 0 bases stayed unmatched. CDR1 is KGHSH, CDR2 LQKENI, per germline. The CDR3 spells CASSPDRGYGYTF. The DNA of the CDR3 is TGTGCCAGCTCACCGGACAGGGGCTATGGCTACACCTTC.

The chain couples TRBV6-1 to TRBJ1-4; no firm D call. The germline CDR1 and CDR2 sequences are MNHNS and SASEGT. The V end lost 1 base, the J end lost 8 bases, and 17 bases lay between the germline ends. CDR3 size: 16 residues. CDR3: CASSEGAFIGGEKLFF. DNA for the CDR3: TGTGCCAGCAGTGAAGGGGCTTTCATCGGCGGGGAAAAACTGTTTTTT.

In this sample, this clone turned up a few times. CDR3 bases: TGTGCCTGGACACCGGGACAGGGAAGGAACATTCAGTACTTC. Protein product: CAWTPGQGRNIQYF. The V and J genes are TRBV30 and TRBJ2-4; TRBD1 agrees at 9 bases. V lost 4 bases, J lost 7 bases, and 8 bases stayed unmatched. The V gene's germline CDR1 is GTSNPN and CDR2 SVGIG (reference sequence). The CDR3 runs 14 residues.

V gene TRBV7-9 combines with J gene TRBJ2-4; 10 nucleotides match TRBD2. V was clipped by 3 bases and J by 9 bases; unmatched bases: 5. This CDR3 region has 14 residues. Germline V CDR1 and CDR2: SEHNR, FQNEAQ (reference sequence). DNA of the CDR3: TGTGCCAGCAGCTTCACTAGCGGGGTGGGCATTCAGTACTTC. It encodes CASSFTSGVGIQYF.

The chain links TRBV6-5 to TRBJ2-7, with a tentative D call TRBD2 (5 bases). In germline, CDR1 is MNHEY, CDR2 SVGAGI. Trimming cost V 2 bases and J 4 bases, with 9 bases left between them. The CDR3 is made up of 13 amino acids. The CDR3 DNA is TGTGCCAGCAGTTACGCGTCGGGATACGAGCAGTACTTC. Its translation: CASSYASGYEQYF.

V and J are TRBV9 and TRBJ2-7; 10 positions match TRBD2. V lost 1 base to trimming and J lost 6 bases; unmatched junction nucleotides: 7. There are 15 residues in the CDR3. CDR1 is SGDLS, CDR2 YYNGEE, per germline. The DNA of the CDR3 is TGTGCCAGCAGCGTAAAAAGCGGGGGGGCGGCCGAGCAGTACTTC. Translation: CASSVKSGGAAEQYF.

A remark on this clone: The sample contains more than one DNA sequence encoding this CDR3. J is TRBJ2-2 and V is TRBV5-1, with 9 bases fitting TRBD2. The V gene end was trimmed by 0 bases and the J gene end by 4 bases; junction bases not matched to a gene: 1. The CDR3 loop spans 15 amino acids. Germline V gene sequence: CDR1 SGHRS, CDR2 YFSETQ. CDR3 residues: CASSLVAGVTGELFF. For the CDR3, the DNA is TGCGCCAGCAGCTTGGTAGCGGGAGTCACCGGGGAGCTGTTTTTT.

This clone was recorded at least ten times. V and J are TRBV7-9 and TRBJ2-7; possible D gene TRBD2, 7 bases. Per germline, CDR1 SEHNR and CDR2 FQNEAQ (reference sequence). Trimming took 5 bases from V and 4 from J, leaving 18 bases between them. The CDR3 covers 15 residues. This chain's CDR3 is CASSMGQGRGYEQYF. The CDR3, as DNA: TGTGCCAGCAGCATGGGACAAGGGAGGGGGTACGAGCAGTACTTC.